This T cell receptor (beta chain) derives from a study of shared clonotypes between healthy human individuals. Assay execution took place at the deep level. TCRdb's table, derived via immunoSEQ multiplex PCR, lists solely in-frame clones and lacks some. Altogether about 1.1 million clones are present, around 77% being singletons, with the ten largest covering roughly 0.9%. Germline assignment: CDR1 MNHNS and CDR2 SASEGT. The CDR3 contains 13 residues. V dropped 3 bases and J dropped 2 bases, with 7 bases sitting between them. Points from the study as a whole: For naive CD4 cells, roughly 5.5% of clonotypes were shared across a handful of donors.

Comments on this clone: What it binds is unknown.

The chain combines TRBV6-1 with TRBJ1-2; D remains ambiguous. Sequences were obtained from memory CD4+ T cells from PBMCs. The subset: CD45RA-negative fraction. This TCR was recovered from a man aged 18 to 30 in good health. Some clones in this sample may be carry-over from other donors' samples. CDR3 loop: CASSDGRNYGYTF. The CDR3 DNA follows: TGTGCCAGCAGTGATGGTAGGAACTATGGCTACACCTTC.